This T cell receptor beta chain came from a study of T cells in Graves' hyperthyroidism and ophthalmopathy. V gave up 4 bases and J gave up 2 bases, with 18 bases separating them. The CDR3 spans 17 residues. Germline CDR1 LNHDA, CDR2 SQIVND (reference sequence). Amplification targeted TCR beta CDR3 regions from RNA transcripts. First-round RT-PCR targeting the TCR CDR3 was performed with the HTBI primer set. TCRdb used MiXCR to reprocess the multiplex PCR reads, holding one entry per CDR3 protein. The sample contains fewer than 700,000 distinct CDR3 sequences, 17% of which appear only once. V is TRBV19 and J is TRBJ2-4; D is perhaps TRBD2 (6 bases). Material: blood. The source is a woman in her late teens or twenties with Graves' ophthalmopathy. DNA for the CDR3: TGTGCCAGTAGTAAAGGAAACGTCGCGGGATCCAAAAACATTCAGTACTTC. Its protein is CASSKGNVAGSKNIQYF.